The 23 T cell receptor beta chains below all came from one sample that was sequenced in a study of a mutant IDH1 vaccine in newly diagnosed glioma. Their antigens are not known. Assay used: immunoSEQ multiplex PCR; TCRdb lists only in-frame clones, some missing. The table has about 56,000 clones, about 71% seen once. Time point specified: week 47, end of study. Each vaccine dose was 300 ug of mutant IDH1 20-mer peptide, with topical imiquimod. The source was PBMCs, collected from a glioma patient whose treatment included an IDH1 peptide vaccine. Receptor source: a man aged 45-65 years with glioma.

V and J are TRBV7-2 and TRBJ2-1; 11 bases agree with TRBD2. This CDR3 is built from 15 residues. The trim removed 5 bases at V and 2 bases at J, leaving 2 bases unmatched. Germline CDR1 reads SGHTA; CDR2 reads FQGNSA. The CDR3: CASSRLAGPYNEQFF. Here the CDR3 DNA reads TGTGCCAGCAGCCGACTAGCGGGGCCCTACAATGAGCAGTTCTTC.

This chain connects TRBV6-5 to TRBJ1-2; D gene uncertain. The V end was cut by 0 bases, the J end by 8 bases, with 10 bases between. CDR1 and CDR2 from the germline V gene are MNHEY and SVGAGI. The CDR3 covers 13 residues. The CDR3 sequence: CASSYSGTIGYTF. CDR3 nucleotides: TGTGCCAGCAGTTACTCGGGTACCATCGGCTACACCTTC.

As DNA, the CDR3 is TGTGCCTCTAGGGGGGGGCGGAGCACTGAAGCTTTCTTT. This sequence encodes CASRGGRSTEAFF. This chain joins TRBV2 and TRBJ1-1; D is possibly TRBD1 (6 bases). The germline V and J ends were trimmed by 11 bases and 4 bases, with 17 bases remaining between them. The CDR3 length is 13 residues. Germline loops: CDR1 SNHLY, CDR2 FYNNEI.

The chain couples TRBV7-2 to TRBJ2-1; the D gene is possibly TRBD2 (5 bases). This CDR3 comprises 14 residues. V lost 3 bases, J lost 9 bases, and 15 bases lay in between. Germline loops: CDR1 SGHTA, CDR2 FQGNSA. The CDR3 spells CASSFMGEEAEQFF. DNA for the CDR3: TGTGCCAGCAGCTTCATGGGCGAGGAGGCTGAGCAGTTCTTC. Full variable domain (remainder filled in from reference TRBV7-2 and TRBJ2-1): GAGVSQSPSNKVTEKGKDVELRCDPISGHTALYWYRQSLGQGLEFLIYFQGNSAPDKSGLPSDRFSAERTGGSVSTLTIQRTQQEDSAVYLCASSFMGEEAEQFFGPGTRLTVL.

V and J are TRBV7-2 and TRBJ2-6; 10 bases match TRBD1. The CDR3 loop spans 17 amino acids. The germline V gene has CDR1 SGHTA and CDR2 FQGNSA. J was trimmed by 4 bases and V by 5 bases; bases with no gene match: 8. CDR3 loop: CASSVGTGASGANVLTF. The CDR3 DNA reads as TGTGCCAGCAGCGTTGGGACAGGGGCGAGCGGGGCCAACGTCCTGACTTTC.

The chain is built from TRBV19 and TRBJ1-5; the D is unclear. Germline V gene sequence: CDR1 LNHDA, CDR2 SQIVND (reference sequence). The CDR3 is 14 residues long. The germline V and J ends were trimmed by 4 bases and 4 bases, with 11 bases remaining between them. The CDR3 nucleotides are TGTGCCAGTAGTAGGGCCACCCGAAATCAGCCCCAGCATTTT. It is translated as CASSRATRNQPQHF.

This sequence joins TRBV4-1 and TRBJ2-7, with D hard to call. The CDR3 covers 12 residues. Per germline, CDR1 MGHRA and CDR2 YSYEKL. Trimming took off 1 base at V and 3 bases at J, with 4 bases between the two ends. The CDR3 DNA is TGCGCCAGCAGCCAAGGAGGCTACGAGCAGTACTTC. Encoded protein: CASSQGGYEQYF.

This sequence joins TRBV14 and TRBJ1-4; possible D gene TRBD1, 5 bases. Per the germline V gene, CDR1 is SGHDN and CDR2 is FVKESK. V lost 0 bases and J lost 6, with 17 bases in between. This CDR3 is built from 17 residues. The CDR3 loop is CASSQDKGIKGYEKLFF. In DNA, the CDR3 is TGTGCCAGCAGCCAAGACAAGGGGATTAAGGGTTATGAAAAACTGTTTTTT.

The chain links TRBV19 to TRBJ1-1; perhaps TRBD1 as D (5 bases). V was clipped by 6 bases and J by 3 bases, with 17 bases between them. The germline CDR1 and CDR2 sequences are LNHDA and SQIVND (reference sequence). CDR3 length: 15 amino acids. This chain's CDR3 is CASSKGRVGYTEAFF. The CDR3 DNA follows: TGTGCCAGTAGCAAGGGGAGGGTAGGGTACACTGAAGCTTTCTTT.

The chain is built from TRBV6-1 and TRBJ1-1; tentatively, D is TRBD1 (5 bases). V was clipped by 0 bases and J by 9 bases, with 14 bases between them. Germline V gene data show CDR1 as MNHNS and CDR2 as SASEGT. CDR3 size: 14 residues. The CDR3 bases are TGTGCCAGCAGTGAAGCTTCAGGGAAGCCGAAAGCTTTCTTT. This sequence encodes CASSEASGKPKAFF.

The chain carries TRBV19 and TRBJ2-3, with D perhaps matching TRBD2 (7 bases). This CDR3 is built from 16 residues. Germline V lookup: CDR1 LNHDA, CDR2 SQIVND (reference sequence). V shed 5 bases and J shed 0 bases, with 15 bases lying between them. CDR3 nucleotides: TGTGCCAGTAGTGGGGGGGCTAGCCGGAGCACAGATACGCAGTATTTT. This sequence encodes CASSGGASRSTDTQYF.

V and J are TRBV10-3 and TRBJ2-5, with 10 bases matching TRBD1. Germline V lookup: CDR1 ENHRY, CDR2 SYGVKD. This CDR3 is 13 amino acids long. V trimming: 11 bases; J trimming: 5 bases; junction bases outside the gene matches: 8. The CDR3 is CAAALGQGETQYF. For the CDR3, the DNA is TGTGCCGCGGCATTGGGACAGGGGGAGACCCAGTACTTC.

The rearrangement uses TRBV19 and TRBJ2-1; 8 bases match TRBD2. The CDR3 sequence is 15 residues long. In germline, CDR1 is LNHDA, CDR2 SQIVND (reference sequence). Trimming cost V 7 bases and J 0 bases; bases outside gene matches: 5. The CDR3 loop reads CASTVRGGSYNEQFF. The CDR3 coding sequence is TGTGCCAGTACAGTCCGGGGGGGCTCCTACAATGAGCAGTTCTTC. The full variable domain, with the rest looked up from reference TRBV19 and TRBJ2-1, is DGGITQSPKYLFRKEGQNVTLSCEQNLNHDAMYWYRQDPGQGLRLIYYSQIVNDFQKGDIAEGYSVSREKKESFPLTVTSAQKNPTAFYLCASTVRGGSYNEQFFGPGTRLTVL.

This chain uses TRBV30 with TRBJ1-3, with unresolved D. Trimming pared 4 bases from V and 4 bases from J, leaving 11 bases between. The CDR3 length is 13 residues. Germline-derived CDR1 and CDR2 are GTSNPN and SVGIG (reference sequence). CDR3: CAWTPGLGNTIYF. The DNA for the CDR3 is TGTGCCTGGACCCCGGGCCTAGGAAACACCATATATTTT.

The chain is built from TRBV19 and TRBJ1-3; D is perhaps TRBD1 (5 bases). The CDR3 runs 15 residues. Germline CDR1 reads LNHDA; CDR2 reads SQIVND (reference sequence). V lost 4 bases and J lost 2, with 12 bases in between. The CDR3 here is CASSSREFAGNTIYF. DNA of the CDR3: TGTGCCAGTAGTAGCAGGGAGTTCGCTGGAAACACCATATATTTT.

The CDR3 is CASSLGGGSNEKLFF. Written as DNA, the CDR3 is TGTGCCAGCAGCTTAGGGGGGGGATCTAATGAAAAACTGTTTTTT. The rearrangement joins TRBV5-5 to TRBJ1-4; TRBD1 might be the D (6 bases). V lost 2 bases and J 3 bases, leaving 11 bases between the germline ends. Germline V gene lookup returns CDR1 SGHKS and CDR2 YYEKEE (reference sequence). CDR3 length equals 15 residues. Together with reference TRBV5-5 and TRBJ1-4, the CDR3 gives the full variable domain: DAGVTQSPTHLIKTRGQQVTLRCSPISGHKSVSWYQQVLGQGPQFIFQYYEKEERGRGNFPDRFSARQFPNYSSELNVNALLLGDSALYLCASSLGGGSNEKLFFGSGTQLSVL.

On this clone: Germline and junction disagree at one end, which may indicate a read error. This chain uses TRBV29-1 with TRBJ2-1; D unclear. Germline V gene data show CDR1 as SQVTM and CDR2 as ANQGSEA. This CDR3 comprises 9 residues. CDR3: CSVQDEQFF. The CDR3 region has the DNA TGCAGCGTTCAAGATGAGCAGTTCTTC.

In DNA, the CDR3 is TGTGCCAGCAGCTTAGACCGAGACACTGAAGCTTTCTTT. Amino acids: CASSLDRDTEAFF. The chain is built from TRBV7-3 and TRBJ1-1, with no clear D. V was cut by 2 bases and J by 3 bases, with 7 bases left in between. The CDR3 spans 13 residues. Per the germline V gene, CDR1 is SGHTA and CDR2 is FQGTGA.

This clone was seen a single time. The chain uses TRBV30 and TRBJ2-1; the D is unclear. This CDR3 has 12 amino acids. Trimming removed 5 bases from V and 2 bases from J, with 7 bases in between. Germline lookup yields CDR1 GTSNPN and CDR2 SVGIG (reference sequence). The CDR3 DNA reads TGTGCCTGGGTGGGGACCTACAATGAGCAGTTCTTC. This translates into CAWVGTYNEQFF.

The rearrangement links TRBV5-1 to TRBJ1-1; D gene ambiguous. The V end lost 0 bases, the J end lost 8 bases, and 8 bases lay between the germline ends. The germline V gene has CDR1 SGHRS and CDR2 YFSETQ. This CDR3 has 12 amino acids. The CDR3 sequence: CASSLGAREAFF. CDR3 in DNA: TGCGCCAGCAGCTTGGGGGCCAGAGAAGCTTTCTTT.

This chain joins TRBV7-2 and TRBJ1-1, with D unresolved. The germline gives CDR1 SGHTA, CDR2 FQGNSA. The CDR3 sequence is 13 residues long. V was pared by 1 base and J by 8 bases, with 11 bases between. The CDR3 loop reads CASSLEGLTEAFF. The CDR3 DNA reads as TGTGCCAGCAGCTTAGAAGGACTCACAGAAGCTTTCTTT. Combining the CDR3 with reference TRBV7-2 and TRBJ1-1 gives the whole variable domain GAGVSQSPSNKVTEKGKDVELRCDPISGHTALYWYRQSLGQGLEFLIYFQGNSAPDKSGLPSDRFSAERTGGSVSTLTIQRTQQEDSAVYLCASSLEGLTEAFFGQGTRLTVV.

This chain links TRBV5-4 with TRBJ2-2; 15 bases are shared with TRBD2. The CDR3 sequence is 17 residues long. Trimming removed 5 bases from V and 5 bases from J; junction bases left unmatched: 7. CDR1 is SGHNT and CDR2 is YYREEE in the germline V gene (reference sequence). As DNA, the CDR3 is TGTGCCAGCAGGAGGACTAGCGGGGGGGCCATTACCGGGGAGCTGTTTTTT. It encodes CASRRTSGGAITGELFF.

The chain has TRBV4-1 and TRBJ1-5, with D maybe TRBD1 (5 bases). CDR3 size: 15 residues. CDR1 is MGHRA, CDR2 YSYEKL, per germline. The V end was cut by 1 base, the J end by 7 bases, with 14 bases between. This chain's CDR3 is CASSQVLRVVQPQHF. In nucleotides, the CDR3 is TGCGCCAGCAGCCAAGTCCTCAGGGTGGTGCAGCCCCAGCATTTT.